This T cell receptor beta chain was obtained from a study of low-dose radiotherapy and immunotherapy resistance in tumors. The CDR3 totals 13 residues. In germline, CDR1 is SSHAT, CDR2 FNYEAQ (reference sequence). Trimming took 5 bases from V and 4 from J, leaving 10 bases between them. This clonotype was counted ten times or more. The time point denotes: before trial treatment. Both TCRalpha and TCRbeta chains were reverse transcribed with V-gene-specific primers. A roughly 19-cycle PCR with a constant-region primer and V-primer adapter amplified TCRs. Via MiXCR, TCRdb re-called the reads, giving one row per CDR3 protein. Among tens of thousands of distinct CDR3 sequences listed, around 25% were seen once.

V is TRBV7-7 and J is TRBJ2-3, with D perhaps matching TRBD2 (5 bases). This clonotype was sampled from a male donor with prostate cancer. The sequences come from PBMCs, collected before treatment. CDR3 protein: CASSQNGADTQYF. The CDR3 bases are TGTGCCAGCAGCCAGAACGGGGCAGATACGCAGTATTTT.